The source of this TCR beta chain is a study of blood T cells in healthy people across ages. Germline loops: CDR1 SEHNR, CDR2 FQNEAQ (reference sequence). This CDR3 has 11 residues. V was shortened by 6 bases and J by 10 bases, with 12 bases between the two germline ends. Whole-study findings and limits: CMV status of donors was not determined, possibly confounding expanded clonotype changes. The diversity estimates, figures obtained from one million T cells, were considered underestimates.

Sample-barcoded 5' priming and a J-beta primer mix drove a second PCR of 7 to 11 cycles. Using its own MiXCR run on the 5' RACE reads, TCRdb lists one record per CDR3 protein. The sample yields approximately 760,000 distinct CDR3 sequences, 25% seen once. Only a few counts were recorded for this clonotype. Its antigen is as yet unknown. The sample was also reused in another study, on T cells of mothers and their children. As reported in that work: The data showed no persistent microchimeric T cell clones.

This rearrangement joins TRBV7-9 to TRBJ1-2; D is unresolved. The source material was blood. The clonotype originates from a boy between 10 and 17 years old in good health. The CDR3 DNA follows: TGTGCCAGCAGTCTCGGCCGTTTCTACACCTTC. It translates to CASSLGRFYTF. The full variable domain, completed using reference TRBV7-9 and TRBJ1-2, is DTGVSQNPRHKITKRGQNVTFRCDPISEHNRLYWYRQTLGQGPEFLTYFQNEAQLEKSRLLSDRFSAERPKGSFSTLEIQRTEQGDSAMYLCASSLGRFYTFGSGTRLTVV.